The present entry profiles one T cell receptor beta chain with its context. What it binds is not known. Unmatched junction bases numbered 17, after V lost 7 bases and J lost 5 bases. The CDR3 consists of 19 residues. Germline V gives CDR1 SGDLS, CDR2 YYNGEE. These data originate in a study of monozygotic twins with cystic fibrosis. The study's findings and limits: V usage most resembled the co-twin in 13 of 16 pairs. Unrelated CF individuals shared fewer identical clonotypes than monozygotic CF twins.

The assay was immunoSEQ multiplex PCR, and TCRdb's table has in-frame clones only and misses some. The data contain about 14,000 clones, 90% to 95% of them seen just once; the ten biggest clones take up about 9%. The source of this sequence is a girl aged 2-10 years with cystic fibrosis. The sample comprised blood. V usage is TRBV9 and J usage is TRBJ2-1, with 14 bases matching TRBD2. CDR3 in DNA: TGTGCCAGCCTATTGGGGGGACTAGCGGGAGAAGAGAGGAACAATGAGCAGTTCTTC. This codes for CASLLGGLAGEERNNEQFF.